Presented here are 6 T cell receptor beta chains from one specimen sequenced in a study of Ad26.COV2.S vaccination and SARS-CoV-2 variants. Treatment of the sample: 15 to 20 received Ad26.COV2.S at low or high dose, single or two shots; 5 received placebo; per-sample allocation not given. Repertoires come from day 63 after the first vaccine or placebo injection. Some clones are missing from TCRdb's copy, which holds only in-frame ones; the method was immunoSEQ multiplex PCR. Here the sample spans some 250,000 clones, 85% to 90% being singletons. Sequencing was performed on peripheral blood, taken in a trial of Ad26.COV2.S vaccine versus placebo. These receptors all come from a person between 18 and 60 years old who received the Ad26.COV2.S COVID-19 vaccine or a placebo.

This chain joins TRBV28 and TRBJ2-1; 7 bases are shared with TRBD2. V dropped 7 bases and J dropped 7; count of bases not matched to a gene: 16. The CDR3 is 16 amino acids. Germline V gene data show CDR1 as MDHEN and CDR2 as SYDVKM. The CDR3 coding sequence is TGTGCCAGCATCTCTCCCCCCGGGGGAGGGCCGAATGAGCAGTTCTTC. It specifies CASISPPGGGPNEQFF.

CDR3 sequence: CASTRTVNTEAFF. CDR3 sequence (DNA): TGTGCCAGCACCCGGACGGTGAACACTGAAGCTTTCTTT. The rearrangement uses TRBV6-5 and TRBJ1-1; D unresolved. This CDR3 region has 13 residues. Trimming left V 7 bases short and J 0 bases short, with 9 bases between. CDR1 MNHEY and CDR2 SVGAGI come from the germline V gene.

This clone was recorded only once. The genes are TRBV28 and TRBJ2-7, with TRBD2 identical over 8 bases. Germline loops: CDR1 MDHEN, CDR2 SYDVKM. V lost 3 bases to trimming and J lost 4 bases; unmatched junction nucleotides: 8. This CDR3 is built from 15 residues. The CDR3 DNA reads TGTGCCAGCAGTTTGGCCACCGGGGGGGAGTACGAGCAGTACTTC. Translated: CASSLATGGEYEQYF.

The chain employs TRBV11-3 and TRBJ2-1; 9 positions agree with TRBD2. Germline trimming cut 5 bases from V and 10 bases from J; bases unmatched to any gene: 6. Germline CDR1 is SGHNT and CDR2 is YENEEA. The CDR3 has 13 residues. The CDR3 is CASSPFLAGEQFF. DNA for the CDR3: TGTGCCAGCAGCCCCTTTCTAGCGGGGGAGCAGTTCTTC. The complete variable domain, with remaining parts taken from reference TRBV11-3 and TRBJ2-1, reads EAGVVQSPRYKIIEKKQPVAFWCNPISGHNTLYWYLQNLGQGPELLIRYENEEAVDDSQLPKDRFSAERLKGVDSTLKIQPAELGDSAVYLCASSPFLAGEQFFGPGTRLTVL.

The chain is built from TRBV5-4 and TRBJ2-3; D remains unclear. Per germline, CDR1 SGHNT and CDR2 YYREEE (reference sequence). This CDR3 contains 14 residues. The V and J ends lost 0 bases and 1 base respectively, with 6 bases between them. CDR3 sequence reads: CASSLVSGTDTQYF. DNA of the CDR3: TGTGCCAGCAGCTTGGTTTCCGGCACAGATACGCAGTATTTT.

The genes are TRBV29-1 and TRBJ2-3, with D unclear. Germline V gives CDR1 SQVTM, CDR2 ANQGSEA. CDR3 length equals 10 residues. The V end lost 7 bases, the J end lost 1 base, and 3 bases lay between the germline ends. The chain's CDR3 is CSAGTDTQYF. Here the CDR3 DNA reads TGCAGCGCCGGCACAGATACGCAGTATTTT.